This note documents a single T cell receptor (beta chain) sequence. Its antigen is unidentified. The data derive from a study of blood T cells in healthy people across ages. Regarding the study as a whole: PBMCs were not sorted, which prevented a conclusive comparison of naive versus antigen-experienced cells.

PCR was performed a second time for about 6 to 12 cycles using a sample-barcoded 5' primer and a J-beta primer mix. The template-switch adaptor, which had 12 random nucleotides, put a tag on each cDNA molecule. TCRdb independently ran MiXCR on the 5' RACE reads; one entry per CDR3 protein. In the table there are roughly 1,000,000 distinct CDR3 sequences, under 30% of which are singletons. The CDR3 has 14 amino acids. Trimming removed 0 bases at V and 1 base at J, with 6 bases between. CDR1 is MNHNS and CDR2 is SASEGT in the germline V gene. The sample was also linked to a second study, of T cells of mothers and their children. From that second work: Input to cDNA synthesis comprised all extracted RNA, at a ratio of approximately 1.4 ug per 15 ul.

The gene calls are TRBV6-1 and TRBJ1-1, with a weak D call TRBD1 (5 bases). This clonotype was sampled from a girl aged 2-10 years in good health. Material: blood. The CDR3 region has the DNA TGTGCCAGCAGTGAAGCTAGGGGGAACACTGAAGCTTTCTTT. Translated: CASSEARGNTEAFF.